The 29 T cell receptor beta chains listed next were all sequenced from one sample in a study of cytomegalovirus exposure and HLA in healthy donors. The primer mix had 60 Vbeta and 13 Jbeta primers. Repertoires were generated with immunoSEQ multiplex PCR, while TCRdb's copy carries only in-frame clones and drops some. The sample shows roughly 120,000 clones, 70% to 80% of them seen only once. Input material: PBMCs. The receptors were gathered from a woman in her thirties or forties in good health and CMV-seropositive.

Only a few counts were recorded for this clone. The CDR3 reads CASSWSGQGATEAFF. DNA for the CDR3: TGTGCCAGCAGCTGGAGCGGACAGGGGGCAACTGAAGCTTTCTTT. The chain combines TRBV7-9 with TRBJ1-1, with 11 bases aligning to TRBD1. Germline CDR1 SEHNR, CDR2 FQNEAQ (reference sequence). The CDR3 contains 15 residues. Losses at the gene ends were 4 bases for V and 5 bases for J; bases not matched to a gene: 6.

This sequence joins TRBV10-3 and TRBJ2-2; 11 bases are a match to TRBD1. V lost 8 bases to trimming and J lost 6 bases; unmatched junction nucleotides: 8. The CDR3 consists of 15 residues. Germline V gene data show CDR1 as ENHRY and CDR2 as SYGVKD. CDR3 residues: CAIGLGTGGPGELFF. The CDR3 DNA follows: TGTGCCATCGGATTAGGGACAGGGGGTCCCGGGGAGCTGTTTTTT.

This chain uses TRBV5-6 with TRBJ2-7; D gene ambiguous. Germline values: CDR1 SGHDT, CDR2 YYEEEE. The CDR3 length is 12 residues. The germline V and J ends were trimmed by 0 bases and 5 bases, with 6 bases remaining between them. CDR3 sequence reads: CASSLGTDEQYF. Written as DNA, the CDR3 is TGTGCCAGCAGCTTGGGAACGGACGAGCAGTACTTC.

The chain recombines TRBV19 with TRBJ1-2; D not resolved. V lost 3 bases and J 3 bases, leaving 11 bases between the germline ends. Germline-derived CDR1 and CDR2 are LNHDA and SQIVND (reference sequence). CDR3 length: 14 amino acids. CDR3 nucleotides: TGTGCCAGTAGTATCGAACTAGCCTACTATGGCTACACCTTC. It specifies CASSIELAYYGYTF.

This chain links TRBV2 with TRBJ2-7; 7 bases match TRBD1. This CDR3 has 12 amino acids. The junction had 4 bases not matched to a gene; V was cut back by 6 bases and J by 5 bases. The germline CDR1 and CDR2 sequences are SNHLY and FYNNEI. This CDR3 reads CASRGDSHEQYF. The CDR3 bases are TGTGCCAGCAGAGGGGACAGCCACGAGCAGTACTTC.

This clone has just one count. This chain joins TRBV9 and TRBJ2-1; 7 bases line up with TRBD2. The CDR3 contains 16 residues. CDR1 and CDR2 (germline): SGDLS, YYNGEE. With V trimmed by 0 bases and J by 3 bases, 6 bases remained unmatched. CDR3 bases: TGTGCCAGCAGCGTAGCTCCGGGGGGTATCTACAATGAGCAGTTCTTC. This codes for CASSVAPGGIYNEQFF. Using reference TRBV9 and TRBJ2-1 for the parts outside the CDR3, the full variable domain is DSGVTQTPKHLITATGQRVTLRCSPRSGDLSVYWYQQSLDQGLQFLIQYYNGEERAKGNILERFSAQQFPDLHSELNLSSLELGDSALYFCASSVAPGGIYNEQFFGPGTRLTVL.

V and J are TRBV30 and TRBJ2-7; possible D gene TRBD1, 5 bases. This CDR3 has 14 residues. Germline CDR1 is GTSNPN and CDR2 is SVGIG (reference sequence). Trimming shortened V by 0 bases and J by 2 bases, and 11 bases separated the two germline ends. The CDR3 DNA follows: TGTGCCTGGAGTGTAAAGCAGGGCACCTACGAGCAGTACTTC. It specifies CAWSVKQGTYEQYF.

In its sample, this clone was seen a few times. The chain is built from TRBV7-9 and TRBJ2-1; D not certain. This CDR3 has 13 amino acids. CDR1 is SEHNR and CDR2 is FQNEAQ in the germline V gene (reference sequence). Trimming took 3 bases from V and 9 from J, leaving 12 bases between them. The CDR3 nucleotides are TGTGCCAGCAGCTTGGCCGAGGTAGGTGAGCAGTTCTTC. This gives the protein CASSLAEVGEQFF. The full variable domain, completed using reference TRBV7-9 and TRBJ2-1, is DTGVSQNPRHKITKRGQNVTFRCDPISEHNRLYWYRQTLGQGPEFLTYFQNEAQLEKSRLLSDRFSAERPKGSFSTLEIQRTEQGDSAMYLCASSLAEVGEQFFGPGTRLTVL.

The chain uses TRBV6-6 and TRBJ1-5; 7 bases map to TRBD1. There are 15 residues in the CDR3. CDR1 and CDR2 (germline): MNHNY, SVGAGI (reference sequence). J gave up 7 bases and V 0 bases, and 6 bases lay outside the gene matches. CDR3 nucleotide sequence: TGTGCCAGCAGTTACTCGGAGACAGGGCTCCAGCCCCAGCATTTT. Translated, it gives CASSYSETGLQPQHF.

The sample holds a few counts of this clone. The chain couples TRBV6-1 to TRBJ1-2, with 11 nucleotides matching TRBD1. J gave up 3 bases and V 1 base, and 4 bases lay outside the gene matches. The CDR3 runs 16 residues. Per germline, CDR1 MNHNS and CDR2 SASEGT. The CDR3 DNA follows: TGTGCCAGCAGTGAAGGTGGGGACAGGGGGGACTATGGCTACACCTTC. This sequence encodes CASSEGGDRGDYGYTF.

The chain combines TRBV19 with TRBJ2-2, with D possibly TRBD1 on 6 matching bases. The CDR3 extends over 15 amino acids. Trimming removed 5 bases from V and 7 bases from J, with 17 bases in between. CDR1 is LNHDA and CDR2 is SQIVND in the germline V gene (reference sequence). The chain's CDR3 is CASSPYRERHGELFF. CDR3 nucleotides: TGTGCCAGTAGTCCGTACAGGGAGAGACACGGGGAGCTGTTTTTT.

This clone showed up just once. J is TRBJ2-5 and V is TRBV18; a possible D gene is TRBD2 (5 bases). The V end was cut by 7 bases, the J end by 4 bases, with 16 bases between. Looked up from germline, CDR1 is KGHSH and CDR2 is LQKENI. The CDR3 is made up of 14 amino acids. The CDR3 loop is CASLPSGYIETQYF. The CDR3 nucleotides are TGTGCCAGCTTACCTTCGGGGTACATAGAGACCCAGTACTTC.

The gene calls are TRBV4-2 and TRBJ2-3, with D possibly being TRBD2 (5 bases). There are 17 residues in the CDR3. From germline, CDR1 is LGHNA and CDR2 YNFKEQ. The V end was cut by 0 bases, the J end by 0 bases, with 13 bases between. CDR3 in amino acids: CASSQDLAETSTDTQYF. CDR3 nucleotides: TGTGCCAGCAGCCAAGACCTAGCCGAAACTAGCACAGATACGCAGTATTTT.

The V and J genes are TRBV13 and TRBJ2-1; 11 nucleotides agree with TRBD1. V shed 5 bases and J 7 bases; nucleotides not matched to a gene: 7. The CDR3 sequence is 15 residues long. Germline assignment: CDR1 PRHDT and CDR2 FYEKMQ (reference sequence). The CDR3 region has the DNA TGTGCCAGCAGCCCGGACAGGGGGCCTTTGAATGAGCAGTTCTTC. As protein: CASSPDRGPLNEQFF.

The chain employs TRBV5-6 and TRBJ2-3, with D perhaps matching TRBD1 (5 bases). The CDR3 has 12 residues. Trimming took off 3 bases at V and 6 bases at J, with 8 bases between the two ends. CDR1 SGHDT and CDR2 YYEEEE come from the germline V gene. The CDR3 reads CASSSSGDTQYF. The CDR3 bases are TGTGCCAGCAGCTCGTCAGGGGATACGCAGTATTTT.

This sequence joins TRBV9 and TRBJ2-7, with a weak D call TRBD2 (7 bases). V lost 4 bases, J lost 3 bases, and 23 bases lay in between. The length of the CDR3 is 17 residues. CDR1 and CDR2 from the germline V gene are SGDLS and YYNGEE. CDR3 sequence (DNA): TGTGCCAGCAGCTCCGAGGGGGTCCTAGCGGATAACTACGAGCAGTACTTC. Translating gives CASSSEGVLADNYEQYF.

V and J are TRBV19 and TRBJ2-1; D is undetermined. Germline V gene sequence: CDR1 LNHDA, CDR2 SQIVND (reference sequence). Between the trimmed V and J ends, which lost 10 bases and 3 bases, there was a span of 16 bases. This CDR3 spans 14 amino acids. CDR3 sequence: CATMVAASYNEQFF. DNA of the CDR3: TGTGCCACCATGGTGGCCGCTAGCTACAATGAGCAGTTCTTC. The whole variable domain, remainder taken from reference TRBV19 and TRBJ2-1, is DGGITQSPKYLFRKEGQNVTLSCEQNLNHDAMYWYRQDPGQGLRLIYYSQIVNDFQKGDIAEGYSVSREKKESFPLTVTSAQKNPTAFYLCATMVAASYNEQFFGPGTRLTVL.

The chain employs TRBV27 and TRBJ1-2; D perhaps matches TRBD1 (6 bases). Germline V CDR1 and CDR2: MNHEY, SMNVEV (reference sequence). The CDR3 spans 14 residues. Trimming pared 5 bases from V and 5 bases from J, leaving 15 bases between. CDR3 in amino acids: CASSTRTAPYGYTF. CDR3 nucleotides: TGTGCCAGCAGTACCCGGACAGCCCCGTATGGCTACACCTTC.

Only one count was recorded for this clone. The J gene is TRBJ1-1, the V gene TRBV10-2, with 7 bases identical to TRBD1. This CDR3 has 14 residues. Germline loops: CDR1 WSHSY, CDR2 SAAADI. J lost 1 base, V lost 7 bases, and 6 bases had no gene match. CDR3 coding DNA: TGCGCCAGCACTTCGACAGGGCAGAACACTGAAGCTTTCTTT. It translates to CASTSTGQNTEAFF.

The V gene is TRBV6-4, the J gene TRBJ2-3, with 9 bases that match TRBD2. In germline, CDR1 is MRHNA, CDR2 SNTAGT. The CDR3 has 16 amino acids. V dropped 0 bases and J dropped 4; count of bases not matched to a gene: 5. DNA for the CDR3: TGTGCCAGCAGTGACTCGGGCGGGGGGGCGCCAGATACGCAGTATTTT. Protein sequence: CASSDSGGGAPDTQYF.

V is TRBV18 and J is TRBJ2-2; 9 positions agree with TRBD1. The CDR3 sequence is 16 residues long. The germline V gene has CDR1 KGHSH and CDR2 LQKENI. Trimming took 3 bases from V and 3 from J; bases not matched to a gene: 5. The CDR3 DNA reads as TGTGCCAGCTCACCGCTACAGGGGGCGGACACCGGGGAGCTGTTTTTT. Translated: CASSPLQGADTGELFF.

V is TRBV14 and J is TRBJ2-1, with 9 bases that match TRBD1. The CDR3 contains 14 residues. V trimming: 6 bases; J trimming: 7 bases; junction bases outside the gene matches: 7. Germline V gene lookup returns CDR1 SGHDN and CDR2 FVKESK. The CDR3 sequence: CASSRQGVRNEQFF. CDR3 bases: TGTGCCAGCAGTCGACAGGGGGTACGTAATGAGCAGTTCTTC.

This chain's CDR3 is CASSGRQVITEAFF. The CDR3 region has the DNA TGTGCCAGCAGTGGGCGCCAGGTGATCACTGAAGCTTTCTTT. The chain couples TRBV6-1 to TRBJ1-1; D gene unclear. The germline gives CDR1 MNHNS, CDR2 SASEGT. This CDR3 comprises 14 residues. V dropped 4 bases and J dropped 4 bases, with 13 bases sitting between them.

Only a few counts were recorded for this clone. The genes are TRBV19 and TRBJ1-2; D not resolved. V shed 3 bases and J shed 2 bases, with 16 bases lying between them. Germline loops: CDR1 LNHDA, CDR2 SQIVND (reference sequence). This CDR3 has 16 amino acids. The CDR3 region is CASSMGRISPNYGYTF. The CDR3 DNA reads as TGTGCCAGTAGTATGGGCAGGATATCCCCCAACTATGGCTACACCTTC. Full variable domain (remainder filled in from reference TRBV19 and TRBJ1-2): DGGITQSPKYLFRKEGQNVTLSCEQNLNHDAMYWYRQDPGQGLRLIYYSQIVNDFQKGDIAEGYSVSREKKESFPLTVTSAQKNPTAFYLCASSMGRISPNYGYTFGSGTRLTVV.

The rearrangement links TRBV5-1 to TRBJ1-1, with TRBD1 matching 9 bases. CDR1 SGHRS and CDR2 YFSETQ come from the germline V gene. V lost 4 bases to trimming and J lost 1 base; unmatched junction nucleotides: 8. The CDR3 totals 16 residues. As DNA, the CDR3 is TGCGCCAGCAGCCTGGAGGGACAGGGCGGGAACACTGAAGCTTTCTTT. Its translation: CASSLEGQGGNTEAFF.

The rearrangement joins TRBV19 to TRBJ2-2, with D hard to call. The CDR3 loop spans 17 amino acids. Germline CDR1 reads LNHDA; CDR2 reads SQIVND (reference sequence). Trimming removed 1 base from V and 0 bases from J, with 12 bases in between. The CDR3 is CASSIVGVAPNTGELFF. CDR3 in DNA: TGTGCCAGTAGTATAGTAGGAGTGGCACCGAACACCGGGGAGCTGTTTTTT.

This chain links TRBV10-3 with TRBJ2-3; no firm D call. V was pared by 8 bases and J by 0 bases, with 6 bases between. Germline CDR1 ENHRY, CDR2 SYGVKD. This CDR3 comprises 12 residues. In nucleotides, the CDR3 is TGTGCCATCGGAGATAGCACAGATACGCAGTATTTT. Residues: CAIGDSTDTQYF.

The rearrangement joins TRBV19 to TRBJ2-7; D perhaps matches TRBD1 (5 bases). Trimming took off 5 bases at V and 2 bases at J, with 16 bases between the two ends. CDR1 is LNHDA, CDR2 SQIVND, per germline (reference sequence). The CDR3 is 15 residues long. CDR3: CASSPVGAKAYEQYF. Here the CDR3 DNA reads TGTGCCAGTAGTCCAGTTGGGGCAAAGGCCTACGAGCAGTACTTC.

The genes are TRBV5-4 and TRBJ1-1; TRBD1 matches 7 bases. The CDR3 spans 15 residues. The germline V gene encodes CDR1 SGHNT and CDR2 YYREEE (reference sequence). J gave up 1 base and V 4 bases, and 7 bases lay outside the gene matches. The CDR3 DNA reads as TGTGCCAGCAGCCGTCCGGGACAGACGAACACTGAAGCTTTCTTT. It encodes CASSRPGQTNTEAFF.